These T cell receptor beta chains were read from a single sample in a study of T cells in Graves' hyperthyroidism and ophthalmopathy. One entry per CDR3 protein, called by TCRdb with MiXCR from the multiplex PCR reads. The table records under 550,000 distinct CDR3 sequences, 12% to 15% of them present only once. The sequencing input was blood. These receptors were taken from a woman younger than 35 with Graves' hyperthyroidism. Each CDR3 is given with its conserved first and last residue. A D gene is named only where the DNA matches it firmly. Some rows mark clone size as missing; the rest say once, few, many or name a class of expanded clone.

clone_size | j_call | d_call | v_call | cdr3_aa | cdr3_nt
. | TRBJ1-2 | TRBD1 | TRBV25-1 | CASSARTGVGYTF | TGTGCCAGCAGTGCCCGGACAGGGGTTGGCTACACCTTC
. | TRBJ1-6 | TRBD1 | TRBV6-1 | CASSDRDRGSPLHF | TGTGCCAGCAGTGACCGGGACAGGGGTTCACCCCTCCACTTT
. | TRBJ1-6 | . | TRBV6-1 | CASKRSTEKGSPLHF | TGTGCCAGCAAGCGATCAACGGAAAAGGGATCACCCCTCCACTTT
many | TRBJ1-1 | . | TRBV29-1 | CSASQGTEAFF | TGCAGCGCATCACAGGGAACTGAAGCTTTCTTT
many | TRBJ2-5 | . | TRBV12-5 | CASGLVLLGETQYF | TGTGCTAGTGGTTTGGTACTCCTTGGGGAGACCCAGTACTTC
few | TRBJ1-2 | . | TRBV5-8 | CASSTVGPGDGYTF | TGTGCCAGCAGTACGGTTGGTCCGGGTGATGGCTACACCTTC
many | TRBJ2-1 | . | TRBV2 | CASKAENLRSYNEQFF | TGTGCCAGCAAAGCGGAAAACCTAAGGTCCTACAATGAGCAGTTCTTC
. | TRBJ2-3 | . | TRBV9 | CASSVAGNNAGTDTQYF | TGTGCCAGCAGCGTAGCGGGCAATAACGCAGGCACAGATACGCAGTATTTT
many | TRBJ2-7 | . | TRBV14 | CASSVRDPTYEQYF | TGTGCCAGCAGCGTCCGGGACCCGACCTACGAGCAGTACTTC
many | TRBJ2-7 | . | TRBV20-1 | CSAQQSGPGSYEQYF | TGCAGTGCCCAACAATCTGGGCCGGGCTCCTACGAGCAGTACTTC
many | TRBJ2-3 | TRBD2 | TRBV20-1 | CSARGRGREGDTQYF | TGCAGTGCTAGAGGACGCGGGAGGGAGGGAGATACGCAGTATTTT
many | TRBJ2-3 | TRBD2 | TRBV6-6 | CASSYRRTSGSRDTQYF | TGTGCCAGCAGTTACCGCCGGACTAGCGGGAGCCGTGATACGCAGTATTTT
. | TRBJ1-5 | . | TRBV15 | CATSRVPGAGQPQHF | TGTGCCACCAGCAGAGTCCCGGGGGCTGGACAGCCCCAGCATTTT
many | TRBJ2-3 | . | TRBV11-2 | CASSLEFRGDFTQYF | TGTGCCAGCAGCTTAGAGTTTCGGGGCGACTTTACGCAGTATTTT
. | TRBJ2-3 | . | TRBV11-2 | CASSLQRTDTDTQYF | TGTGCCAGCAGCTTACAGCGGACCGACACAGATACGCAGTATTTT
many | TRBJ2-7 | TRBD2 | TRBV6-2/TRBV6-3 | CASTGSGLAVYEQYF | TGTGCCAGCACCGGCTCGGGACTAGCGGTCTACGAGCAGTACTTC
many | TRBJ2-1 | TRBD2 | TRBV20-1 | CSARVLRLAEYSSYNEQFF | TGCAGTGCTAGAGTTCTAAGGCTAGCGGAATACAGCTCCTACAATGAGCAGTTCTTC
. | TRBJ2-5 | TRBD2 | TRBV20-1 | CSARDDGLAGETQYF | TGCAGTGCTAGAGATGACGGACTAGCGGGAGAGACCCAGTACTTC
many | TRBJ2-7 | . | TRBV27 | CASATGSTEQYF | TGTGCCAGCGCTACAGGGTCTACCGAGCAGTACTTC
many | TRBJ2-7 | TRBD2 | TRBV7-8 | CASSFGTSGRLSYEQYF | TGTGCCAGCAGCTTTGGGACTAGCGGGAGACTGTCCTACGAGCAGTACTTC
few | TRBJ1-1 | TRBD1 | TRBV4-1 | CASSQTGGPEAFF | TGCGCCAGCAGCCAGACAGGGGGCCCTGAAGCTTTCTTT
. | TRBJ2-2 | . | TRBV11-2 | CASSHIATGELFF | TGTGCCAGCAGCCATATCGCCACCGGGGAGCTGTTTTTT
few | TRBJ2-7 | . | TRBV19 | CASSIEAASYEQYF | TGTGCCAGTAGTATAGAGGCAGCGTCTTACGAGCAGTACTTC